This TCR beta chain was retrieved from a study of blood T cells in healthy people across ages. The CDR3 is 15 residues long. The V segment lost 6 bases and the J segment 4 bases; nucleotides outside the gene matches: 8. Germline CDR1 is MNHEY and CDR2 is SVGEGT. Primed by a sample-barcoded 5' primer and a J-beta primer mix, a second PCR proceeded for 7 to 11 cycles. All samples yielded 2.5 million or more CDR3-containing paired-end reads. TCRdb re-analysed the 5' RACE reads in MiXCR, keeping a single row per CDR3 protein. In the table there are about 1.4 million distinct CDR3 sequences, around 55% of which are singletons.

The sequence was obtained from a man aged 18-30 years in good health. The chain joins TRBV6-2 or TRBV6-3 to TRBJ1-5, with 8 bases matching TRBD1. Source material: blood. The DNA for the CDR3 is TGTGCCAGCAGATCATCGACAGGGGCGAATCAGCCCCAGCATTTT. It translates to CASRSSTGANQPQHF.